This TCR beta chain was observed in a study of cytomegalovirus exposure and HLA in healthy donors (dated by TCRdb to about 2017). Background on the whole study: An earlier analysis of about 530 of the donors reported about 280 Gb of sequence data and 100 million to 120 million unique TCR beta sequences obtained from some 200 million T cells. About 320 gigabases of sequencing data and some 85 million unique TCR sequences were included in an early release covering about 700 HLA-typed donors. The genetic ancestry cluster associated with self-reported Caucasian donors included roughly four fifths of the 350 to 500 genotyped donors. The study was designed to test whether signatures of past pathogen exposure could be identified by cataloging public T cell receptors. The study profiled the T cell repertoires of 550 to 700 subjects by immunosequencing and related them to cytomegalovirus serostatus. A separate validation cohort of over a hundred different subjects was used in addition to the roughly 670-subject first cohort. To predict cytomegalovirus infection status, the study combined high-throughput TCR immunosequencing, statistical association of individual TCRs with disease status, and machine learning. To study patterns of TCR occurrence, a later analysis re-analyzed previously published TCR beta repertoires from around 660 donors and added high-resolution HLA genotyping. In the later analysis, no new phenotypic data were used to find candidate immune exposures; instead, reliance was placed on TCR beta sequences and their occurrence across donors. An earlier analysis of roughly 600 of the donors used high-throughput TCR beta sequencing to judge whether each TCR beta V gene segment behaved as functional or pseudogenic. Donor age, sex, ethnicity and CMV serostatus were compiled alongside the repertoire data. Genome-wide SNP genotypes for about three fifths of the roughly 700 donors were used in a later genetic analysis, which treated that subset as a discovery cohort. All discovery cohort repertoires had been generated using a single sequencing platform. Class I and class II HLA loci were covered by the typing at four-digit resolution. Typing coverage varied by locus: about 620-630 donors for A, B, C, DRB1 and DQB1; about 520 for DQA1; over 600 for DPA1; approximately 470 for DPB1. Roughly five DR-DQ haplotypes were treated as single units for association and clustering because of strong linkage in the cohort. On average, roughly 250,000 unique TCR beta nucleotide sequences were sequenced per donor among a few hundred genotyped donors of the cohort, with roughly 18% of those sequences being non-productive. On the study overall, not on this receptor specifically: Three of the identified cytomegalovirus-associated TCR beta chains were confirmed in vitro to be specific for cytomegalovirus antigens. A total of fewer than 200 TCR beta chains were listed by the study as associated with cytomegalovirus. A group of highly shared sequence variants was considered likely to be a technical artifact of the sequencing pipeline. It was suggested by the authors that the approach could potentially be generalized to other disease states and immunological phenotypes. A later analysis reported that several top co-occurrence clusters appeared linked to parvovirus B19, influenza, CMV and Epstein-Barr virus. Linkage disequilibrium might explain the correlated functional status among segregating V segments, but an unknown experimental factor could not be ruled out. In a later analysis, HLA-associated TCR beta chains showed more clonal expansion and lower generation probabilities than non-associated chains that were equally common. A later analysis associated some 17,000 TCR beta sequences with specific HLA alleles at a false discovery rate of 0.05. In an earlier analysis of about 550 of the donors, most TCR beta V segments were observed in productive rearrangements about 87% or about 30% of the time, broadly matching IMGT annotations. Roughly uniform sequencing depth across donors was assumed in presence/absence analyses, although this assumption may not hold. When HLA alleles, especially DR and DQ, strongly co-occurred, attributing TCR associations to individual alleles was difficult. An association between a missense DCLRE1C variant and V-gene and J-gene trimming of TCR beta chains was found in a later genetic analysis and replicated in an independent cohort. A later analysis found that TCR association rates varied across HLA loci, with DRB1 alleles showing the most associated TCRs and HLA-C alleles the fewest. Most TCR sequences were observed very rarely across donors, whereas some public TCRs were present in many individuals. Because some donors lacked HLA typing at each locus, the association tests relied only on the typed subset. CMV serostatus was the only immune exposure information available for the cohort. Because counts were too low, roughly 18 rarely observed V segments, including chromosome 9 orphons, were left out of the earlier analysis of roughly 600 of the donors. A further reported finding was that TCR beta sequences accurately predicted the HLA-A and HLA-B alleles for most subjects in the first cohort. Cytomegalovirus status was reported to be diagnosed by the classifier with high specificity and sensitivity in both the original and validation cohorts. According to a later genetic analysis, donors in an Asian-associated ancestry cluster had fewer N-insertions in productive TCRs than the approximately 700-donor mean. In this cohort, only TCR beta chains were sequenced, and detectable features were limited by the absence of alpha or paired-chain data. Most CMV-associated TCR beta chains appeared to be HLA-restricted in a later analysis, and the HLA associations seemed to be driven largely by CMV exposure. Some IMGT-functional V segments, including TRBV6-2 and TRBV6-3, could not be told apart with the 87-base-pair reads, so those segments were excluded.

Preparation of the library involved the immunoSEQ multiplex PCR assay. The multiplex PCR relied on a mix of 60 forward primers for TCR Vbeta segments and 13 reverse primers for TCR Jbeta segments. The CDR3 region of rearranged TCR beta genes was amplified from genomic DNA with a multiplex PCR assay. The amplified TCR beta libraries were sequenced on the Illumina HiSeq System as 87-base-pair reads. Per the source publication's procedure: A later analysis counted about 82 million unique TCR beta chains across the 666 repertoires, and some 11 million of these chains were shared by at least two donors. Raw reads were error-corrected and collapsed into unique sequences by a nearest-neighbor algorithm in which closely related sequences were merged to remove PCR and sequencing errors. CDR3 sequences were aligned to IMGT reference sequences to assign V, D and J gene segments. For a sequence to be retained, a match of at least six nucleotides to both a V gene segment and a J gene segment was required. Rearrangements were classified as productive when the CDR3 lacked stop codons and remained in frame with V and J, and all other rearrangements were classified as non-productive. Following IMGT convention, CDR3 was defined as the stretch from the second conserved V-encoded cysteine to the conserved J-encoded phenylalanine. In an earlier analysis of more than 550 of the donors, sequences lacking an unambiguous match to a single V gene segment were excluded. In an earlier analysis of roughly 500 of the donors, V segments were called functional above 56.7% productive rearrangements and were called segregating when the between-donor standard deviation exceeded 5%. A statistical classification framework was developed to diagnose cytomegalovirus status using the catalog of TCR beta chain sequences. V and J gene assignment, in a later analysis, came from comparing TCR nucleotide sequences with IMGT/GENE-DB human TR gene sequences. The TCRdist pipeline was used in a later analysis to assign CDR3 sequences and most-parsimonious VDJ recombination scenarios. In a later analysis, each TCR beta chain was defined by its CDR3 amino acid sequence together with its V-gene family, and reads without a unique V-gene family were excluded. In a later analysis, around 600 highly shared, low-generation-probability nucleotide sequences were removed to address suspected cross-contamination and a sequencing artifact. In a later analysis, a clonal expansion index for each public chain was calculated from normalized within-repertoire ranks of inferred template counts. In a later analysis, generation probabilities were computed with a VDJ recombination model fitted to out-of-frame rearrangements, and the resulting probabilities were checked against IGoR. A later analysis scored TCR-TCR, TCR-HLA and TCR-CMV co-occurrence with hypergeometric tests, applying a repertoire-size bias correction to TCR pairs. False discovery rates were estimated in a later analysis by permuting HLA or CMV assignments 20 times. In a later analysis, co-occurring TCRs were grouped using DBSCAN, and TCRdist sequence similarity was added for clustering within HLA-allele-positive subsets. Repertoires with fewer than 30,000 or more than 120,000 public chains, plus five repertoires with anomalous nucleotide sharing, were excluded from co-occurrence clustering. TCRdb mirrors the immuneACCESS table, restricted to in-frame sequences. Some clones are absent from its copies; in checked studies, under half trace to an unresolved V gene, and the reason for the others is unknown. V and J calls and clone size are those listed in that table; D and trimming were worked out from the DNA. The sample table shows 82,000 or so clones, and 10% are seen once. Approximately 25% of the sample belongs to the ten largest clones.

This clone was recorded a few times. What antigen it recognizes has not been identified. No much larger clone exists at a distance of one base, and base qualities are not known. The germline V gene encodes CDR1 SGHDN and CDR2 FVKESK. V is shortened by 4 bases, J by 6 bases, and the region joining them spans 19 bases. The CDR3 goes from the cysteine to the phenylalanine over 15 residues. Of all the DNA, just the CDR3 is kept, 45 bases in frame from base 1. The cohort was made up of approximately 670 healthy bone marrow donors. Cohort members were all nominally healthy when sampled, although unrecorded immune exposures were likely present. The donor was CMV seropositive and belonged to the group of 270 or so seropositive cohort members. A peripheral blood sample was provided by each donor, and peripheral blood mononuclear cells were used for TCR beta sequencing. The Qiagen DNeasy Blood Extraction Kit was used to extract genomic DNA from the blood cell samples.

Material for sequencing was PBMCs. Rearrangement joined TRBV14 to TRBJ2-7; tentative D gene TRBD1, with 5 bases matching. This clonotype was sampled from a man between 60 and 70 years old in good health and CMV-seropositive. The CDR3 protein is CASSPWGTPNSEQYF. DNA sequence: TGTGCCAGCAGCCCTTGGGGCACCCCCAACAGCGAGCAGTACTTC.